The rows below give T cell receptor beta chains drawn from one sample of a study of early T cells in non-severe SARS-CoV-2 infection. TCRdb passed the 5' RACE reads through MiXCR, listing each CDR3 protein once. The data hold tens of thousands of distinct CDR3 sequences, with around 11% observed a single time. Sequenced sample: whole blood. These receptors were collected from an adult who was a healthcare worker with PCR-confirmed SARS-CoV-2 infection or an uninfected control (not recorded which). The CDR3 runs from the conserved cysteine through the conserved F or W. Each record gives: V gene, D gene, clone size, J gene, CDR3 protein, CDR3 DNA. D genes are given only for firm matches. Part of the rows lack a size; the others show once, few, many or a class for expanded clones.

V gene: TRBV7-3
D gene: -
clone size: many
J gene: TRBJ2-2
CDR3 protein: CASSFTTGGELFF
CDR3 DNA: TGTGCCAGCAGCTTTACCACGGGCGGGGAGCTGTTTTTT

V gene: TRBV20-1
D gene: -
clone size: few
J gene: TRBJ2-3
CDR3 protein: CSARDGGRGTDTQYF
CDR3 DNA: TGCAGTGCTAGAGATGGTGGCAGGGGCACAGATACGCAGTATTTT

V gene: TRBV10-3
D gene: TRBD2
clone size: -
J gene: TRBJ2-5
CDR3 protein: CAISGTSGTEPRETQYF
CDR3 DNA: TGTGCCATCAGTGGGACTAGCGGAACTGAACCTAGAGAGACCCAGTACTTC

V gene: TRBV28
D gene: -
clone size: -
J gene: TRBJ2-1
CDR3 protein: CASRLSYNEQFF
CDR3 DNA: TGTGCCAGCAGATTAAGCTACAATGAGCAGTTCTTC

V gene: TRBV12-3/TRBV12-4
D gene: -
clone size: many
J gene: TRBJ1-1
CDR3 protein: CASSPTEPNTEAFF
CDR3 DNA: TGTGCCAGCAGCCCCACAGAGCCGAACACTGAAGCTTTCTTT

V gene: TRBV11-3
D gene: -
clone size: many
J gene: TRBJ2-7
CDR3 protein: CASSLVASSEQYF
CDR3 DNA: TGTGCCAGCAGCTTAGTAGCATCTAGCGAGCAGTACTTC

V gene: TRBV10-1
D gene: -
clone size: -
J gene: TRBJ2-7
CDR3 protein: CASSESGPFEQYF
CDR3 DNA: TGCGCCAGCAGTGAGTCCGGGCCTTTCGAGCAGTACTTC

V gene: TRBV7-9
D gene: -
clone size: -
J gene: TRBJ2-7
CDR3 protein: CASSLVSTSYEQYF
CDR3 DNA: TGTGCCAGCAGCTTGGTGTCGACATCCTACGAGCAGTACTTC

V gene: TRBV7-7
D gene: TRBD2
clone size: many
J gene: TRBJ2-2
CDR3 protein: CAAGTSGSNGELFF
CDR3 DNA: TGTGCCGCCGGGACTAGCGGGAGTAACGGGGAGCTGTTTTTT

V gene: TRBV6-1
D gene: -
clone size: few
J gene: TRBJ2-1
CDR3 protein: CASRIKQEDEQFF
CDR3 DNA: TGTGCCAGCAGGATAAAACAAGAGGATGAGCAGTTCTTC

V gene: TRBV4-1
D gene: -
clone size: -
J gene: TRBJ2-1
CDR3 protein: CASSQGLLGSSPYNEQFF
CDR3 DNA: TGCGCCAGCAGCCAAGGCCTTCTCGGATCCTCACCCTACAATGAGCAGTTCTTC

V gene: TRBV20-1
D gene: -
clone size: many
J gene: TRBJ1-1
CDR3 protein: CSARSAWGAFF
CDR3 DNA: TGCAGTGCTAGAAGCGCGTGGGGGGCTTTCTTT

V gene: TRBV28
D gene: -
clone size: -
J gene: TRBJ2-7
CDR3 protein: CASSLGSQSLYEQYF
CDR3 DNA: TGTGCCAGCAGTTTAGGATCTCAATCACTGTACGAGCAGTACTTC

V gene: TRBV7-6
D gene: -
clone size: many
J gene: TRBJ1-1
CDR3 protein: CASSLVPTANTEAFF
CDR3 DNA: TGTGCCAGCAGCTTAGTCCCGACAGCGAACACTGAAGCTTTCTTT

V gene: TRBV20-1
D gene: TRBD2
clone size: -
J gene: TRBJ2-3
CDR3 protein: CSASPSGGRDTQYF
CDR3 DNA: TGCAGTGCTAGTCCGTCGGGAGGCAGAGATACGCAGTATTTT

V gene: TRBV28
D gene: TRBD1
clone size: -
J gene: TRBJ2-4
CDR3 protein: CASTFGTGGNIQYF
CDR3 DNA: TGTGCCAGCACCTTCGGGACAGGGGGGAACATTCAGTACTTC

V gene: TRBV20-1
D gene: -
clone size: few
J gene: TRBJ2-3
CDR3 protein: CSAIRDRSTDTQYF
CDR3 DNA: TGCAGTGCTATTCGGGATCGGAGCACAGATACGCAGTATTTT

V gene: TRBV18
D gene: TRBD2
clone size: many
J gene: TRBJ2-2
CDR3 protein: CASSLGLALAGELFF
CDR3 DNA: TGTGCCAGCTCCCTTGGACTAGCCCTCGCCGGGGAGCTGTTTTTT

V gene: TRBV5-1
D gene: -
clone size: few
J gene: TRBJ2-3
CDR3 protein: CASSLEGGRTDTQYF
CDR3 DNA: TGCGCCAGCAGCTTGGAAGGGGGAAGGACAGATACGCAGTATTTT

V gene: TRBV6-6
D gene: TRBD1
clone size: medium-sized
J gene: TRBJ1-2
CDR3 protein: CASSPRQGEGMNYGYTF
CDR3 DNA: TGTGCCAGCAGTCCACGACAGGGGGAAGGGATGAACTATGGCTACACCTTC

V gene: TRBV4-2
D gene: -
clone size: many
J gene: TRBJ1-1
CDR3 protein: CASSQAVGGENTEAFF
CDR3 DNA: TGTGCCAGCAGCCAAGCGGTAGGAGGGGAAAACACTGAAGCTTTCTTT

V gene: TRBV3-1
D gene: -
clone size: -
J gene: TRBJ2-7
CDR3 protein: CASSLPGGDRPYEQYF
CDR3 DNA: TGTGCCAGCAGCCTTCCGGGGGGGGACAGGCCCTACGAGCAGTACTTC

V gene: TRBV27
D gene: -
clone size: many
J gene: TRBJ2-1
CDR3 protein: CASGRNSPGAYNEQFF
CDR3 DNA: TGTGCCAGCGGGCGAAATAGTCCTGGCGCCTACAATGAGCAGTTCTTC

V gene: TRBV29-1
D gene: -
clone size: many
J gene: TRBJ1-5
CDR3 protein: CSVRGGINQPQHF
CDR3 DNA: TGCAGCGTGCGGGGGGGGATCAATCAGCCCCAGCATTTT

V gene: TRBV7-2
D gene: -
clone size: many
J gene: TRBJ2-1
CDR3 protein: CASSLTPRGNYNEQFF
CDR3 DNA: TGTGCCAGCAGCTTAACTCCGAGGGGGAATTACAATGAGCAGTTCTTC

V gene: TRBV29-1
D gene: -
clone size: -
J gene: TRBJ1-1
CDR3 protein: CSVERGGGAFF
CDR3 DNA: TGCAGCGTTGAACGGGGAGGGGGAGCTTTCTTT

V gene: TRBV5-4
D gene: TRBD2
clone size: few
J gene: TRBJ2-2
CDR3 protein: CASSFSGRARSGELFF
CDR3 DNA: TGTGCCAGCAGCTTCAGCGGGAGGGCCAGGTCCGGGGAGCTGTTTTTT

V gene: TRBV5-6
D gene: TRBD2
clone size: few
J gene: TRBJ2-7
CDR3 protein: CASSSGLADYEQYF
CDR3 DNA: TGTGCCAGCAGCTCGGGACTAGCGGATTACGAGCAGTACTTC

V gene: TRBV7-2
D gene: -
clone size: -
J gene: TRBJ2-5
CDR3 protein: CASSSLLQETQYF
CDR3 DNA: TGTGCCAGCAGCTCCCTACTCCAAGAGACCCAGTACTTC

V gene: TRBV4-2
D gene: -
clone size: many
J gene: TRBJ1-3
CDR3 protein: CASSRTGRSSGNTIYF
CDR3 DNA: TGTGCCAGCAGCCGAACCGGACGGAGCTCTGGAAACACCATATATTTT

V gene: TRBV9
D gene: -
clone size: few
J gene: TRBJ1-5
CDR3 protein: CASSVGASASNQPQHF
CDR3 DNA: TGTGCCAGCAGCGTAGGGGCATCGGCCAGCAATCAGCCCCAGCATTTT

V gene: TRBV2
D gene: -
clone size: many
J gene: TRBJ2-5
CDR3 protein: CASTRGEQETQYF
CDR3 DNA: TGTGCCAGCACCAGAGGAGAGCAAGAGACCCAGTACTTC

V gene: TRBV19
D gene: -
clone size: many
J gene: TRBJ2-7
CDR3 protein: CASSDSGRASYEQYF
CDR3 DNA: TGTGCCAGTAGCGACTCGGGACGAGCCTCCTACGAGCAGTACTTC

V gene: TRBV6-2/TRBV6-3
D gene: -
clone size: -
J gene: TRBJ2-7
CDR3 protein: CASSQLGYFREQYF
CDR3 DNA: TGTGCCAGCAGCCAACTGGGCTATTTCAGGGAGCAGTACTTC

V gene: TRBV10-1
D gene: TRBD2
clone size: -
J gene: TRBJ2-3
CDR3 protein: CASSESGRPQDTQYF
CDR3 DNA: TGCGCCAGCAGTGAGAGCGGGAGACCCCAGGATACGCAGTATTTT

V gene: TRBV29-1
D gene: -
clone size: -
J gene: TRBJ2-6
CDR3 protein: CSVEKHSGANVLTF
CDR3 DNA: TGCAGCGTTGAAAAGCACTCTGGGGCCAACGTCCTGACCTTC

V gene: TRBV28
D gene: -
clone size: many
J gene: TRBJ2-3
CDR3 protein: CASSRADTQYF
CDR3 DNA: TGTGCCAGCAGTAGGGCGGATACGCAGTATTTT

V gene: TRBV29-1
D gene: -
clone size: -
J gene: TRBJ2-1
CDR3 protein: CSVETGDEQFF
CDR3 DNA: TGCAGCGTTGAAACGGGTGATGAGCAGTTCTTC

V gene: TRBV7-2
D gene: -
clone size: -
J gene: TRBJ2-7
CDR3 protein: CASSLRRDNYEQYF
CDR3 DNA: TGTGCCAGCAGCTTGAGGAGGGACAACTACGAGCAGTACTTC

V gene: TRBV27
D gene: -
clone size: many
J gene: TRBJ2-7
CDR3 protein: CASSLRGSYEQYF
CDR3 DNA: TGTGCCAGCAGTTTAAGAGGGTCCTACGAGCAGTACTTC

V gene: TRBV18
D gene: TRBD2
clone size: many
J gene: TRBJ2-5
CDR3 protein: CASSLLVAGEIETQYF
CDR3 DNA: TGTGCCAGCTCACTCTTGGTTGCGGGAGAAATAGAGACCCAGTACTTC

V gene: TRBV3-1
D gene: TRBD2
clone size: many
J gene: TRBJ2-1
CDR3 protein: CASSQLAGVSYNEQFF
CDR3 DNA: TGTGCCAGCAGCCAACTAGCGGGAGTTTCCTACAATGAGCAGTTCTTC